Below, 12 T cell receptor beta chains from the same sample are listed, as sequenced in a study of T-cell reconstitution after alpha-beta-depleted transplantation in children. Unique molecular identifiers were incorporated when the TCRbeta library was constructed. TCRdb analysed the PCR reads with MiXCR anew, one entry per CDR3 protein. The sample yields some 390,000 distinct CDR3 sequences, around 21% seen once. This specimen was PBMCs from the stem cell graft donor, taken from the stem cell graft. These receptors were obtained from a human donor who donated a stem cell graft to a child with acute myeloid leukemia.

This clonotype was seen a few times. This chain connects TRBV6-5 to TRBJ2-3, with D possibly called TRBD1 or TRBD2 (5 bases each). Per germline, CDR1 MNHEY and CDR2 SVGAGI. V lost 2 bases to trimming and J lost 3 bases, with 12 bases between them. The CDR3 is made up of 15 amino acids. CDR3 in amino acids: CASSYEGSKTDTQYF. For the CDR3, the DNA is TGTGCCAGCAGTTACGAGGGGAGTAAGACAGATACGCAGTATTTT.

Only a few counts were recorded for this clonotype. V is TRBV7-3 and J is TRBJ2-1; D is undetermined. The CDR3 runs 16 residues. V was cut by 0 bases and J by 3 bases, with 12 bases left in between. The germline gives CDR1 SGHTA, CDR2 FQGTGA. The DNA of the CDR3 is TGTGCCAGCAGCTTAACGGCGGCCTCGGGCTACAATGAGCAGTTCTTC. Its translation is CASSLTAASGYNEQFF.

This clonotype showed up many times. The chain recombines TRBV12-3 or TRBV12-4 with TRBJ2-7; 11 nucleotides match TRBD1. V was pared by 5 bases and J by 2 bases, with 2 bases of the junction left unmatched. CDR3 length: 14 amino acids. The CDR3 DNA reads TGTGCCAGCAGTCGGACAGGGGGCGCCTACGAGCAGTACTTC. This sequence encodes CASSRTGGAYEQYF.

The rearrangement uses TRBV10-2 and TRBJ2-1, with TRBD2 identical over 8 bases. The CDR3 is made up of 16 amino acids. Germline CDR1 is WSHSY and CDR2 is SAAADI. After removal of 3 bases from V and 5 bases from J, the junction contained 9 bases not matched to a gene. The CDR3 bases are TGCGCCAGCAGTGAAATCGGCGGGAGGCGAAACAATGAGCAGTTCTTC. Translation: CASSEIGGRRNNEQFF.

This clonotype appeared a few times. The chain couples TRBV7-9 to TRBJ1-1; 8 bases are a match to TRBD1. The CDR3 covers 16 residues. Germline CDR1 and CDR2: SEHNR and FQNEAQ (reference sequence). V lost 4 bases and J lost 0; bases outside the gene matches: 7. In DNA, the CDR3 is TGTGCCAGCAGCTCCGGGACAGGACTCATGAACACTGAAGCTTTCTTT. Translation gives CASSSGTGLMNTEAFF. The full variable domain, rest sourced from reference TRBV7-9 and TRBJ1-1, is DTGVSQNPRHKITKRGQNVTFRCDPISEHNRLYWYRQTLGQGPEFLTYFQNEAQLEKSRLLSDRFSAERPKGSFSTLEIQRTEQGDSAMYLCASSSGTGLMNTEAFFGQGTRLTVV.

V and J are TRBV6-5 and TRBJ2-3, with D possibly matching TRBD2 (6 bases). The V and J ends lost 0 bases and 2 bases respectively, with 15 bases between them. The CDR3 loop spans 17 amino acids. The germline V gene has CDR1 MNHEY and CDR2 SVGAGI. The CDR3 loop is CASSYSMRGRDTDTQYF. CDR3 nucleotides: TGTGCCAGCAGTTACTCGATGCGAGGGCGGGACACAGATACGCAGTATTTT.

Ten or more counts support this clonotype. The genes are TRBV6-5 and TRBJ2-1; 12 bases map to TRBD2. The CDR3 extends over 15 amino acids. With V trimmed by 4 bases and J by 6 bases, 4 bases remained unmatched. Germline CDR1 reads MNHEY; CDR2 reads SVGAGI. CDR3 amino acids: CASSLLAGGLNEQFF. CDR3 DNA sequence: TGTGCCAGCAGTTTGCTAGCGGGAGGGCTCAATGAGCAGTTCTTC.

The chain joins TRBV3-1 to TRBJ2-3, with TRBD2 matching over 8 bases. The CDR3 totals 14 residues. Germline V gives CDR1 LGHDT, CDR2 YNNKEL (reference sequence). Unmatched junction bases numbered 3, after V lost 2 bases and J lost 5 bases. The CDR3 reads CASSQTGLGDTQYF. Written as DNA, the CDR3 is TGTGCCAGCAGCCAAACGGGACTAGGAGATACGCAGTATTTT.

The rearrangement joins TRBV28 to TRBJ1-4; 10 bases are shared with TRBD1. This CDR3 comprises 15 residues. CDR1 is MDHEN and CDR2 is SYDVKM in the germline V gene. J gave up 6 bases and V 8 bases, and 9 bases lay outside the gene matches. CDR3: CASGTPGQGDEKLFF. CDR3 sequence (DNA): TGTGCCAGCGGAACGCCAGGACAGGGGGATGAAAAACTGTTTTTT.

The chain links TRBV6-1 to TRBJ2-1, with D uncertain. The CDR3 totals 14 residues. The germline V gene encodes CDR1 MNHNS and CDR2 SASEGT. The V gene lost 8 bases and the J gene lost 5 bases, with 16 bases spanning the gap. The DNA for the CDR3 is TGTGCCAGCGAGGCCAGCGACCGTCACAATGAGCAGTTCTTC. It yields the protein CASEASDRHNEQFF.

This chain uses TRBV25-1 with TRBJ1-4; no clear D. V shed 5 bases and J shed 4 bases, with 11 bases lying between them. CDR1 is MGHDK and CDR2 is SYGVNS in the germline V gene. CDR3 length equals 14 residues. The CDR3 loop is CASSPSAGNEKLFF. The CDR3 bases are TGTGCCAGCAGTCCCAGTGCGGGTAATGAAAAACTGTTTTTT.

The rearrangement links TRBV27 to TRBJ2-1; 8 positions agree with TRBD2. CDR1 is MNHEY and CDR2 is SMNVEV in the germline V gene (reference sequence). Trimming removed 3 bases from V and 4 bases from J; junction bases left unmatched: 5. The CDR3 extends over 15 amino acids. CDR3 nucleotide sequence: TGTGCCAGCAGTTTGCTTAGCGGGGTGTACAATGAGCAGTTCTTC. This sequence encodes CASSLLSGVYNEQFF.